This T cell receptor (beta chain) comes out of a study of cytomegalovirus exposure and HLA in healthy donors. With respect to this clone: The antigen is undetermined.

The germline V gene has CDR1 SNHLY and CDR2 FYNNEI. The CDR3 has 13 amino acids. V was pared by 6 bases and J by 4 bases, with 5 bases of the junction left unmatched. Overall study results and limits: In a later analysis, several top co-occurrence clusters appeared linked to parvovirus B19, influenza, CMV and Epstein-Barr virus. The study recorded 160 or so TCR beta chains that were cytomegalovirus-associated.

This PCR relied on a set of 60 Vbeta primers and 13 Jbeta primers. TCRdb's table, derived via immunoSEQ multiplex PCR, lists solely in-frame clones and lacks some. The repertoire holds some 150,000 clones, over 65% seen once, with roughly 1.4% in the top ten. The sequence derives from a man between 35 and 55 years old in good health and CMV-seronegative. Sequencing input: PBMCs. The chain has TRBV2 and TRBJ2-7; TRBD1 matches at 8 bases. CDR3 sequence: CASRRQGWYEQYF. The DNA for the CDR3 is TGTGCCAGCAGACGACAGGGGTGGTACGAGCAGTACTTC.